This record looks at one TCR beta chain sequence and its context. The target of this receptor is not known. No per-base quality is available; no much larger clone lies one base away. Counted from cysteine to phenylalanine, this CDR3 has 16 amino acids. The retained sequence is limited to the CDR3, 48 bases, with the frame set at the first base. Germline trimming: 2 bases from V, 4 bases from J; junction bases outside gene matches: 12. As encoded in the germline V gene (reference sequence), CDR1 is GTSNPN while CDR2 is SVGIG. This record belongs to a study of cytomegalovirus exposure and HLA in healthy donors (dated by TCRdb to 2017 to 2019). About the study as a whole: A later analysis indicated that the 120 or so validation repertoires were generated on the platform also employed for the 700 or so repertoires of the first cohort. The study aimed to test whether cataloging public T cell receptors could reveal signatures of past pathogen exposure. In addition to the first cohort of 650 to 750 subjects, a separate validation cohort of approximately 120 different subjects was used. To predict cytomegalovirus infection status, the study combined high-throughput TCR immunosequencing, statistical association of individual TCRs with disease status, and machine learning.

Overall study results and their limits: Most TCR sequences were seen in very few donors, while some public TCRs were found in many individuals. A few of the identified cytomegalovirus-associated TCR beta chains were confirmed in vitro to be specific for cytomegalovirus antigens. A later analysis lacked HLA typing for the validation cohort, so it scored co-occurrence in that cohort across all 120 or so repertoires. Of the cluster scores, roughly 95% were above 0 in a later analysis, which found that TCRs clustered in the first cohort also tended to co-occur in the 95 to 150 validation repertoires. In the study, approximately 160 TCR beta chains were listed as associated with cytomegalovirus. In both the original and validation cohorts, the classifier was reported to diagnose cytomegalovirus status with high specificity and sensitivity. The authors suggested that the approach could potentially be extended to other disease states and immunological phenotypes.

Library preparation was by the immunoSEQ multiplex PCR assay. Per the source publication's procedure: A statistical classification framework was built for diagnosing cytomegalovirus status from the catalog of TCR beta chain sequences. TCRdb re-hosts the immuneACCESS table, in-frame sequences only. Its copies lack some clones; in the studies checked, an unresolved V gene accounts for under half of them, and the cause for the rest is not known. V and J calls and clone size are copied from that table; D and trimming were computed from the DNA. The sample contains approximately 150,000 clones, around 86% of them found a single time. The biggest ten clones account for around 10% of the sample. The donors were included in the validation cohort of 90 to 150 subjects, a group kept apart from the roughly 670-subject first cohort.

Recombination connected TRBV30 to TRBJ1-1, with TRBD1 identical over 8 junction bases. Sample: PBMCs. This TCR derives from a young man in good health and CMV-seropositive. The CDR3: CAWSLLDRGRGTEAFF. The DNA is TGTGCCTGGAGTCTATTAGACAGGGGCAGGGGCACTGAAGCTTTCTTT.